The 6 T cell receptor beta chains given below trace back to one sample, sequenced in a study of T cells in Graves' hyperthyroidism and ophthalmopathy (dated by TCRdb to about 2019). Libraries were built with multiplex PCR. Sequenced using an Illumina HiSeq 2000. The TCR beta CDR3 regions were amplified from RNA transcripts. The first round of RT-PCR for the TCR CDR3 was performed with the HTBI primer set and the Qiagen OneStep RT-PCR kit. The public reads were reanalyzed by TCRdb: fastp trimming at Q25, MiXCR alignment, in-frame beta chains only. Every entry covers one CDR3 protein and lists the most common genes and DNA from its rows. Here the sample has 550,000 to 600,000 distinct CDR3 sequences; around 15% occur a single time. The ten largest clones take up about 17% of the sample. The sequencing input was blood. The receptors come from a young woman with Graves' hyperthyroidism.

V is TRBV4-2 and J is TRBJ2-1; D could derive from TRBD1 or TRBD2 (7 bases each). The length of the CDR3 is 13 residues. Germline assignment: CDR1 LGHNA and CDR2 YNFKEQ. V gave up 3 bases and J gave up 10 bases, with 13 bases separating them. The CDR3 sequence: CASSQGGTAEQFF. Here the CDR3 DNA reads TGTGCCAGCAGCCAGGGGGGGACAGCCGAGCAGTTCTTC.

This clonotype showed up many times. This chain links TRBV3-1 with TRBJ1-2; D remains ambiguous. V lost 0 bases and J 8 bases, leaving 10 bases between the germline ends. This CDR3 is 13 amino acids long. The germline V gene has CDR1 LGHDT and CDR2 YNNKEL (reference sequence). The CDR3 sequence is CASSQERAYGYTF. As DNA, the CDR3 is TGTGCCAGCAGCCAAGAAAGGGCATACGGCTACACCTTC.

This clonotype was observed at least ten times. The V gene is TRBV24-1, the J gene TRBJ2-7, with D unclear. This CDR3 is built from 12 residues. Deletions cut 4 bases from V and 4 bases from J, with 7 bases between. Germline V gene sequence: CDR1 KGHDR, CDR2 SFDVKD. The CDR3 nucleotides read TGTGCCACCAGTGACGGGCTTTACGAGCAGTACTTC. This translates into CATSDGLYEQYF.

Note on this clonotype: A much larger clone differs by one base, so this may be a read error. J is TRBJ2-7 and V is TRBV7-2; possibly TRBD1 for D (5 bases). The J call may be in error: the DNA end matches TRBJ2-1 better. The CDR3 totals 14 residues. Per the germline V gene, CDR1 is SGHTA and CDR2 is FQGNSA. The CDR3 nucleotides are TGTGCCAGCAGCTTAGGGACGCAGGGTTACGAGCAGTTCTTC. It yields the protein CASSLGTQGYEQFF.

There are many counts of this clonotype. The V gene is TRBV28, the J gene TRBJ2-7, with D possibly matching TRBD1 (6 bases). The CDR3 has 13 amino acids. The V gene's germline CDR1 is MDHEN and CDR2 SYDVKM. With 2 bases removed from V and 5 bases from J, the gap between germline ends came to 10 bases. The CDR3 loop is CASSLLGANEQYF. The CDR3 coding sequence is TGTGCCAGCAGTTTACTGGGGGCCAACGAGCAGTACTTC.

The chain couples TRBV7-9 to TRBJ1-6; no clear D gene. V was clipped by 1 base and J by 7 bases, with 5 bases between them. The CDR3 totals 13 residues. Germline V gene sequence: CDR1 SEHNR, CDR2 FQNEAQ (reference sequence). This CDR3 is CASSLVWNSPLHF. The DNA for the CDR3 is TGTGCCAGCAGCTTAGTTTGGAATTCACCCCTCCACTTT.